Sequencing of this T cell receptor (beta chain) was carried out in a study of blood T cell repertoires in COVID-19. Study-level background: The study drew acute and convalescent COVID-19 samples from the United States, Italy and Spain. PBMCs, B-cell-depleted T cells, or T cells were the source of the cDNA or gDNA that made up the material.

V lost 2 bases and J lost 3; bases outside the gene matches: 3. Germline V gene lookup returns CDR1 LGHDT and CDR2 YNNKEL (reference sequence). The CDR3 is made up of 15 amino acids. Using immunoSEQ multiplex PCR, the repertoire was profiled, and TCRdb retains in-frame clones only, with some absent. The repertoire has 30,000 to 40,000 clones, 85% of them found once; the top ten carry about 16%. The chain links TRBV3-1 (or the pseudogene TRBV3-2) to TRBJ2-7; 11 bases match TRBD1. The sequencing sample was made of peripheral blood. This clonotype originated in a woman aged 60-75 years with active COVID-19. The CDR3 protein is CASSQPGTGGYEQYF. The DNA for the CDR3 is TGTGCCAGCAGCCAACCGGGGACAGGGGGCTACGAGCAGTACTTC.